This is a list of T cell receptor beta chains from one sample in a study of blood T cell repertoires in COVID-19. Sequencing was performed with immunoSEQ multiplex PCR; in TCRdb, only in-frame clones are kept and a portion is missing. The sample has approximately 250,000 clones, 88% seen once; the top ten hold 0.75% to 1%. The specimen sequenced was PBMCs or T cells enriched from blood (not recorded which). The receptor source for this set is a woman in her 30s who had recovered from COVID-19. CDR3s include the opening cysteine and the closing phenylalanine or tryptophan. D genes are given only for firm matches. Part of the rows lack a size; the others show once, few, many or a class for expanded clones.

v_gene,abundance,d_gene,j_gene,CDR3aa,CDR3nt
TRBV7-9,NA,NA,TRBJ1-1,CASSSQAGTEAFF,TGTGCCAGCAGCTCTCAGGCGGGCACTGAAGCTTTCTTT
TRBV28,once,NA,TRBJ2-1,CASSSAGNNEQFF,TGTGCCAGCAGTTCGGCGGGTAACAATGAGCAGTTCTTC
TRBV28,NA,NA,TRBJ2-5,CASSLGTAGETQYF,TGTGCCAGCAGTTTGGGTACAGCCGGAGAGACCCAGTACTTC
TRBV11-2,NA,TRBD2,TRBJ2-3,CASSLIAGGLFDTQYF,TGTGCCAGCAGCTTAATAGCGGGAGGGCTCTTTGATACGCAGTATTTT
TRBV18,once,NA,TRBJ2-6,CASRLGGARLGANVLTF,TGTGCCAGCCGCCTTGGGGGGGCCCGGCTGGGGGCCAACGTCCTGACTTTC
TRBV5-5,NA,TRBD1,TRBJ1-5,CASSLAPKGARNQPQHF,TGTGCCAGCAGCTTGGCCCCGAAGGGGGCGCGTAATCAGCCCCAGCATTTT
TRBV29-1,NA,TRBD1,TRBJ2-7,CSALTGTGTYEQYF,TGCAGCGCCCTAACCGGGACAGGAACCTACGAGCAGTACTTC
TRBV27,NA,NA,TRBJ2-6,CASRQNSGANVLTF,TGTGCCAGCAGACAGAACTCTGGGGCCAACGTCCTGACTTTC
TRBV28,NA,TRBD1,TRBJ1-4,CASSFTGDDEKLFF,TGTGCCAGCAGTTTTACAGGGGATGATGAAAAACTGTTTTTT
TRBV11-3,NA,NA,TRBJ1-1,CASSFSGQGNTEAFF,NA
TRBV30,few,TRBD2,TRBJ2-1,CAWSVRAGVSYNEQFF,TGTGCCTGGAGTGTAAGGGCGGGGGTATCCTACAATGAGCAGTTCTTC
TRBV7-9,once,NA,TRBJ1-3,CATAWSSGNTIYF,TGTGCCACAGCCTGGAGCTCTGGAAACACCATATATTTT
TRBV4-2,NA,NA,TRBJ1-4,CASSPAIIGRGSNEKLFF,TGTGCCAGCAGCCCTGCAATCATTGGGCGAGGGTCTAATGAAAAACTGTTTTTT
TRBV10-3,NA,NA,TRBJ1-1,CAISEKGDWVRAEAFF,TGTGCCATCAGTGAGAAAGGGGACTGGGTTAGGGCTGAAGCTTTCTTT
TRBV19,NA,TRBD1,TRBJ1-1,CASSTAGQGRTEAFF,TGTGCCAGTAGTACCGCCGGACAGGGAAGGACTGAAGCTTTCTTT
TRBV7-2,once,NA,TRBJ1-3,CASSLGQTGNTIYF,TGTGCCAGCAGCTTAGGGCAGACAGGAAACACCATATATTTT
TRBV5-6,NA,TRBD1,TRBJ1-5,CASSLVGQGASVLNQPQHF,TGTGCCAGCAGTCTGGTGGGACAGGGGGCTTCTGTGCTTAATCAGCCCCAGCATTTT
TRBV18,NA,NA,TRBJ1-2,CASSPPAISGGAGGYTF,TGTGCCAGCTCACCACCGGCCATTTCGGGGGGCGCTGGAGGCTACACCTTC
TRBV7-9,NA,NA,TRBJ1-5,CASSQDTDQPQHF,TGTGCCAGCAGCCAAGACACAGATCAGCCCCAGCATTTT
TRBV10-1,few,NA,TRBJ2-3,CASSESASYTDTQYF,TGCGCCAGCAGTGAGAGCGCCAGTTACACAGATACGCAGTATTTT
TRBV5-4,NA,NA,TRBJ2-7,CASSLARGASYEQYF,TGTGCCAGCAGCTTGGCCAGGGGGGCCTCCTACGAGCAGTACTTC
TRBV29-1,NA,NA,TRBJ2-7,CSGWGDRTTEQYF,TGCAGCGGTTGGGGGGACAGAACAACCGAGCAGTACTTC
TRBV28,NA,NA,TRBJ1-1,CASSLTVNTEAFF,TGTGCCAGCAGCTTGACTGTGAACACTGAAGCTTTCTTT
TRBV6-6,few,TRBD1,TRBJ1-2,CASSTPFHRGLYGYTF,TGTGCCAGCAGTACCCCCTTCCACAGGGGGCTTTATGGCTACACCTTC
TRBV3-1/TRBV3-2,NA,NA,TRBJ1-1,CASSQLEYTEAFF,TGTGCCAGCAGCCAGCTAGAGTACACTGAAGCTTTCTTT
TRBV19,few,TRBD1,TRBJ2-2,CASSPPPETGYPGELFF,TGTGCCAGTAGTCCACCGCCCGAGACAGGGTACCCCGGGGAGCTGTTTTTT
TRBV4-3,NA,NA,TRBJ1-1,CASSRRIRGDTEAFF,TGCGCCAGCAGCCGCCGAATACGGGGGGACACTGAAGCTTTCTTT
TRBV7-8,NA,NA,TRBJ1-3,CASSLWWTPGNTIYF,TGTGCCAGCAGCTTGTGGTGGACTCCGGGAAACACCATATATTTT
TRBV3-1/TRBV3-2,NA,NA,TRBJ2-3,CASSRRGEVHTQYF,TGTGCCAGCAGCCGCAGAGGTGAAGTCCATACGCAGTATTTT
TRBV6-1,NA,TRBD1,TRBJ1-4,CASSETGGREKLFF,TGTGCCAGCAGTGAGACAGGGGGGCGAGAAAAACTGTTTTTT
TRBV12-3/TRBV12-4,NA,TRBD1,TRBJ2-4,CASRTGASDIQYF,TGTGCCAGCAGGACAGGGGCTTCGGACATTCAGTACTTC